These 20 T cell receptor beta chains were sequenced from one sample in a study of OX40 agonist ivuxolimab in advanced cancers. Profiling relied on immunoSEQ multiplex PCR, and the TCRdb table lists in-frame clones only, not all of them. The repertoire holds around 37,000 clones, approximately 90% seen once, with roughly 13% in the top ten. Sequencing used CD4+ or CD8+ T cells sorted from blood, obtained in a trial of the OX40 agonist ivuxolimab. These receptor sequences come from an adult with an advanced solid tumor such as melanoma, head and neck, liver or kidney cancer.

This chain links TRBV19 with TRBJ1-1, with D tentatively TRBD1 (5 bases). Germline loops: CDR1 LNHDA, CDR2 SQIVND (reference sequence). The ends were cut back, 3 bases at V and 1 base at J, with 12 bases in the middle. The CDR3 runs to 15 residues. The CDR3, as DNA: TGTGCCAGTAGTATTAGTGGGGCCGCGAACACTGAAGCTTTCTTT. Protein product: CASSISGAANTEAFF.

The CDR3 loop reads CASSQTAGHTGELFF. The CDR3 bases are TGTGCCAGCAGCCAGACGGCAGGGCATACCGGGGAGCTGTTTTTT. This sequence joins TRBV5-4 and TRBJ2-2; tentative D call: TRBD1 (5 bases). This CDR3 has 15 amino acids. The V end was cut by 4 bases, the J end by 5 bases, with 15 bases between. The V gene's germline CDR1 is SGHNT and CDR2 YYREEE (reference sequence). Using reference TRBV5-4 and TRBJ2-2 for the parts outside the CDR3, the full variable domain is ETGVTQSPTHLIKTRGQQVTLRCSSQSGHNTVSWYQQALGQGPQFIFQYYREEENGRGNFPPRFSGLQFPNYSSELNVNALELDDSALYLCASSQTAGHTGELFFGEGSRLTVL.

This clone has a handful of counts. The chain carries TRBV27 and TRBJ1-1, with D possibly TRBD1 on 6 matching bases. This CDR3 has 14 residues. Trimming pared 7 bases from V and 4 bases from J, leaving 16 bases between. CDR1 is MNHEY, CDR2 SMNVEV, per germline (reference sequence). The CDR3 loop reads CASTSDSLRTEAFF. CDR3 coding DNA: TGTGCCAGCACCTCGGACAGCTTGCGCACTGAAGCTTTCTTT.

The chain employs TRBV4-2 and TRBJ2-1, with TRBD2 matching over 9 bases. V was pared by 1 base and J by 4 bases, with 8 bases of the junction left unmatched. CDR1 and CDR2 (germline): LGHNA, YNFKEQ. CDR3 size: 17 residues. CDR3 nucleotides: TGTGCCAGCAGCCAAGTCCTTAGCGGGAGAGCGTACAATGAGCAGTTCTTC. Residues: CASSQVLSGRAYNEQFF.

The chain has TRBV27 and TRBJ2-3; 11 bases match TRBD2. The V and J ends lost 6 bases and 7 bases, in that order; junction bases with no gene match: 6. This CDR3 is 14 amino acids long. Germline CDR1 and CDR2: MNHEY and SMNVEV (reference sequence). CDR3 sequence: CASSPGTSGYTQYF. The DNA of the CDR3 is TGTGCCAGCAGCCCAGGGACTAGCGGATATACGCAGTATTTT.

This sequence joins TRBV7-6 and TRBJ2-7, with a tentative D call TRBD1 (6 bases). V was cut by 5 bases and J by 2 bases, with 19 bases left in between. The CDR3 has 16 amino acids. Per germline, CDR1 SGHVS and CDR2 FNYEAQ. CDR3 nucleotides: TGTGCCAGCAGCGGCCTAGGACAGTTCCCTACCTACGAGCAGTACTTC. This gives the protein CASSGLGQFPTYEQYF.

V is TRBV5-4 and J is TRBJ2-5; perhaps TRBD1 as D (6 bases). Germline loops: CDR1 SGHNT, CDR2 YYREEE (reference sequence). V was clipped by 4 bases and J by 5 bases, with 24 bases between them. The CDR3 runs 17 residues. The DNA for the CDR3 is TGTGCCAGCAGCGAATTAATCGGCAGGGGTAATCCTGAGACCCAGTACTTC. Protein: CASSELIGRGNPETQYF.

The rearrangement uses TRBV5-6 and TRBJ2-1; 14 bases line up with TRBD2. The CDR3 spans 16 residues. V was pared by 4 bases and J by 9 bases, with 9 bases of the junction left unmatched. In germline, CDR1 is SGHDT, CDR2 YYEEEE. The CDR3 sequence: CASSLSGLAGVPEQFF. The CDR3 DNA is TGTGCCAGCAGCCTGTCGGGACTAGCGGGAGTTCCTGAGCAGTTCTTC.

This chain links TRBV27 with TRBJ1-1, with 7 bases fitting TRBD1. Germline V CDR1 and CDR2: MNHEY, SMNVEV (reference sequence). Unmatched junction bases numbered 7, after V lost 3 bases and J lost 3 bases. The CDR3 is 15 residues long. The CDR3 protein is CASSFRDSTYTEAFF. DNA of the CDR3: TGTGCCAGCAGTTTCAGGGACAGTACGTACACTGAAGCTTTCTTT.

This clone was found once. The chain recombines TRBV9 with TRBJ2-3; the D gene is possibly TRBD1 (5 bases). Trimming cost V 0 bases and J 3 bases, with 11 bases left between them. This CDR3 has 15 residues. Germline CDR1 is SGDLS and CDR2 is YYNGEE. CDR3 sequence (DNA): TGTGCCAGCAGCGTAGGGGCAGGGCTAACAGATACGCAGTATTTT. This codes for CASSVGAGLTDTQYF.

This clone has just one count. The chain joins TRBV5-4 to TRBJ2-2; weak D call: TRBD2 (5 bases). The length of the CDR3 is 14 residues. Germline CDR1 is SGHNT and CDR2 is YYREEE (reference sequence). V gave up 1 base and J gave up 7 bases, with 11 bases separating them. The CDR3 loop is CASSLFGVGGELFF. The CDR3 DNA sequence: TGTGCCAGCAGCTTGTTCGGGGTGGGCGGGGAGCTGTTTTTT.

The V and J genes are TRBV27 and TRBJ2-2, with 8 bases aligning to TRBD1. V was clipped by 5 bases and J by 4 bases; unmatched bases: 6. Per the germline V gene, CDR1 is MNHEY and CDR2 is SMNVEV (reference sequence). This CDR3 has 15 residues. In DNA, the CDR3 is TGTGCCAGCAGTCCCGACAGGGGACTCACCGGGGAGCTGTTTTTT. Amino acids: CASSPDRGLTGELFF.

This rearrangement joins TRBV4-3 to TRBJ1-1, with D perhaps matching TRBD1 (5 bases). Germline V gene sequence: CDR1 LGHNA, CDR2 YSLEER. Deletions cut 2 bases from V and 2 bases from J, with 6 bases between. This CDR3 comprises 13 residues. This chain's CDR3 is CASSQTGNTEAFF. In nucleotides, the CDR3 is TGCGCCAGCAGCCAAACAGGTAACACTGAAGCTTTCTTT.

The chain has TRBV4-1 and TRBJ2-1, with unresolved D. The CDR3 totals 16 residues. CDR1 is MGHRA and CDR2 is YSYEKL in the germline V gene. V lost 0 bases to trimming and J lost 10 bases, with 19 bases between them. DNA for the CDR3: TGCGCCAGCAGCCAAGACACCAGGCCCGTACCTGTGGAGCAGTTCTTC. It is translated as CASSQDTRPVPVEQFF.

The count of this clone is one. The chain combines TRBV9 with TRBJ1-1; TRBD1 matches at 7 bases. Germline V gene lookup returns CDR1 SGDLS and CDR2 YYNGEE. This CDR3 spans 14 amino acids. V was clipped by 4 bases and J by 6 bases; unmatched bases: 9. The DNA of the CDR3 is TGTGCCAGCAGCACCGAACAGGGGCCCGCTGAAGCTTTCTTT. Translating it yields CASSTEQGPAEAFF.

The gene calls are TRBV5-4 and TRBJ2-1; TRBD2 matches at 8 bases. V shed 3 bases, J shed 0 bases, and the junction held 2 bases outside the gene matches. This CDR3 spans 15 amino acids. Germline V CDR1 and CDR2: SGHNT, YYREEE (reference sequence). The CDR3 coding sequence is TGTGCCAGCAGCTCCAGCGGGGGCTCCTACAATGAGCAGTTCTTC. The encoded protein is CASSSSGGSYNEQFF.

The rearrangement links TRBV6-5 to TRBJ2-7, with 7 bases matching TRBD2. With 6 bases clipped from V and 7 bases from J, the junction kept 12 bases outside the gene matches. The V gene's germline CDR1 is MNHEY and CDR2 SVGAGI. This CDR3 is 14 amino acids long. The CDR3 sequence is CASSPGMGGREQYF. Here the CDR3 DNA reads TGTGCCAGCAGCCCCGGGATGGGAGGGCGAGAGCAGTACTTC.

The chain recombines TRBV28 with TRBJ1-2; D is possibly TRBD1 (5 bases). Germline loops: CDR1 MDHEN, CDR2 SYDVKM. The V end was cut by 6 bases, the J end by 5 bases, with 19 bases between. This CDR3 is built from 15 residues. CDR3 protein: CASRSNPGLGYGYTF. In nucleotides, the CDR3 is TGTGCCAGCAGGTCAAATCCGGGACTAGGGTATGGCTACACCTTC.

This clone was seen only a few times. The chain is built from TRBV27 and TRBJ2-4, with D tentatively TRBD1 or TRBD2 (6 bases each). The CDR3 is 15 amino acids. The germline V gene encodes CDR1 MNHEY and CDR2 SMNVEV (reference sequence). V lost 5 bases and J lost 8, with 19 bases in between. The CDR3 loop reads CASSPRTGADDIQYF. The CDR3 nucleotides read TGTGCCAGCAGTCCCCGTACGGGGGCCGATGACATTCAGTACTTC.

This sequence joins TRBV6-5 and TRBJ2-3; tentative D call: TRBD2 (5 bases). This CDR3 contains 12 residues. V lost 2 bases, J lost 10 bases, and 10 bases lay in between. Germline V gives CDR1 MNHEY, CDR2 SVGAGI. CDR3 protein: CASSYEGYSQYF. CDR3 in DNA: TGTGCCAGCAGTTACGAGGGATATTCGCAGTATTTT.